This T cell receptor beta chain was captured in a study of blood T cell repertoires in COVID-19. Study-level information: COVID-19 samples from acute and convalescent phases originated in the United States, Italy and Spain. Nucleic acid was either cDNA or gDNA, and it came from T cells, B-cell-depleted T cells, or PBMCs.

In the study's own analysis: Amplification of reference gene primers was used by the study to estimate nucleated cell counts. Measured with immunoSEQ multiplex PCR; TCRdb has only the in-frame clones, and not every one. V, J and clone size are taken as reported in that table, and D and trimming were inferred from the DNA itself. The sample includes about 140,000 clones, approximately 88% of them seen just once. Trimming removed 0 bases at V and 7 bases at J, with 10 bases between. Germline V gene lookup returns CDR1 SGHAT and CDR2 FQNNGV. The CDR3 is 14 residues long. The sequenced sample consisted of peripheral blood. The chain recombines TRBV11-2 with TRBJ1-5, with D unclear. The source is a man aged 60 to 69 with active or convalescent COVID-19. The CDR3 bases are TGTGCCAGCAGCTTAGATCGGGGTACGCAGCCCCAGCATTTT. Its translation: CASSLDRGTQPQHF.